This TCR beta chain was retrieved from a study of naive and memory T cell subsets. In this sample, this clonotype turned up a few times. What it recognizes is unknown. The CDR3 runs to 12 residues. CDR1 is MNHEY and CDR2 is SMNVEV in the germline V gene (reference sequence). The germline V and J ends were trimmed by 8 bases and 2 bases, with 10 bases remaining between them. Study-wide results and caveats: Especially in CD8 cells, naive repertoires contained a few larger clonotypes, possibly CD45RA-re-expressing memory cells.

Both TRBC1 and TRBC2 were covered by a beta constant-region primer of two equimolar oligonucleotides. An oligonucleotide with the SP2 primer and a 12-nucleotide UMI was ligated to the cDNA 3' end. TCRdb analysed the UMI-ligation and nested PCR reads with MiXCR anew, one entry per CDR3 protein. The sample has under 150,000 distinct CDR3 sequences; approximately 15% are singletons. The receptor comes from a human donor in good health. Source material: naive CD4+ T cells from blood. V usage is TRBV27 and J usage is TRBJ2-7; D unresolved. The CDR3 loop reads CASPGCTYEQYF. The CDR3 coding sequence is TGTGCCAGCCCCGGATGTACCTACGAGCAGTACTTC.